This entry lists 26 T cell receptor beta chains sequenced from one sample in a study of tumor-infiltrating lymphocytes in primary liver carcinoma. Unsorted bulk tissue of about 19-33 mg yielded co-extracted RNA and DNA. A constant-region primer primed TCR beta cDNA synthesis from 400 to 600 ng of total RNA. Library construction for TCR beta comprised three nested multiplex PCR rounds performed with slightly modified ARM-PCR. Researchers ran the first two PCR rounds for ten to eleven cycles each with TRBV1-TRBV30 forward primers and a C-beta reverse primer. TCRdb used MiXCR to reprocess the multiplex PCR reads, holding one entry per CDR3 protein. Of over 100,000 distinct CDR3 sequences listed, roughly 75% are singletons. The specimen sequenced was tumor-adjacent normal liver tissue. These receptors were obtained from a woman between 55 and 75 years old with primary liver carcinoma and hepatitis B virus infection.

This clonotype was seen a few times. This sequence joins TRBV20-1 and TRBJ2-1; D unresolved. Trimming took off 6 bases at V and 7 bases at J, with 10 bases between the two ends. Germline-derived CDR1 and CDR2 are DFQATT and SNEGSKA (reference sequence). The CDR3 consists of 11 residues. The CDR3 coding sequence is TGCAGTGCGGCGACGGCGAATGAGCAGTTCTTC. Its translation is CSAATANEQFF.

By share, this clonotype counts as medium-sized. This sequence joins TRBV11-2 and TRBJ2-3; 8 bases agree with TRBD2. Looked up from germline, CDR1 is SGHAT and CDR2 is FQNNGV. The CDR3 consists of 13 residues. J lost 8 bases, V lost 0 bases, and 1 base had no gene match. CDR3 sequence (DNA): TGTGCCAGCAGCTTAGATCGGGAGGGTACGCAGTATTTT. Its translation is CASSLDREGTQYF.

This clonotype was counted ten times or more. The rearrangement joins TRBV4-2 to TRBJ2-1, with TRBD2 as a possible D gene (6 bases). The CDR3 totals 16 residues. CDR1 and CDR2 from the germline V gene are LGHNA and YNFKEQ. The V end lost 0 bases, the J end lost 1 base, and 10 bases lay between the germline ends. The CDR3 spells CASSQDWRGSYNEQFF. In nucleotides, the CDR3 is TGTGCCAGCAGCCAAGACTGGCGGGGTTCCTACAATGAGCAGTTCTTC.

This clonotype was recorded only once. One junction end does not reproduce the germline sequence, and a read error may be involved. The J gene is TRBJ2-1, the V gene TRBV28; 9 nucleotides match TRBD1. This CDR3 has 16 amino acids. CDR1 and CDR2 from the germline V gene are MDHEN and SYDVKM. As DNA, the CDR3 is TGTGTCAGCAGTTCACACAGGGGGCGTACCTACAATGAGCAGTTCTTC. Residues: CVSSSHRGRTYNEQFF.

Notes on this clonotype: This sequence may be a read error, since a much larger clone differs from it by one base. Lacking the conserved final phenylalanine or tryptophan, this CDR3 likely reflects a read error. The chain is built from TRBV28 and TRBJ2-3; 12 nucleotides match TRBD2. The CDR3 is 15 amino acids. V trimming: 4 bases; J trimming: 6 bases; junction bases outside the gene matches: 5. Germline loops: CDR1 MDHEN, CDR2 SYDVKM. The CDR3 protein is CASSSLAGGLDTQYY. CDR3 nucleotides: TGTGCCAGCAGTTCCCTAGCGGGAGGGTTGGATACGCAGTATTAT.

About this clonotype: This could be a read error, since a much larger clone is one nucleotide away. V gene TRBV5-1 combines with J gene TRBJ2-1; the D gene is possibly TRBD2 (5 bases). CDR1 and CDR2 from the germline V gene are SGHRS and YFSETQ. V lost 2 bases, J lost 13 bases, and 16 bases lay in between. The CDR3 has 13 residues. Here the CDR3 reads CASSFERAAEQFF. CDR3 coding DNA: TGCGCCAGCAGCTTTGAAAGAGCGGCGGAACAGTTCTTC.

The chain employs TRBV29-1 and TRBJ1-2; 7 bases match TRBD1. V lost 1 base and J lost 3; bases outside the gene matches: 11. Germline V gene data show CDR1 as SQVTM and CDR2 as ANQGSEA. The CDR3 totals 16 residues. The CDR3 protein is CSVEVVPGQRDYGYTF. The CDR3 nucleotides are TGCAGCGTTGAAGTGGTGCCGGGACAGAGAGACTATGGCTACACCTTC.

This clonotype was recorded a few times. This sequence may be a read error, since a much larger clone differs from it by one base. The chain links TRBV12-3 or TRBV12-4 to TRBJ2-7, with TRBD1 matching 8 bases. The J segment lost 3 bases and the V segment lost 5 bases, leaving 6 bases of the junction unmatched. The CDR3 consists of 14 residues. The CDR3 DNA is TGTGCCAGCAGTCGGACAGGGACTTGCTACGAGCAGTACTTC. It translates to CASSRTGTCYEQYF.

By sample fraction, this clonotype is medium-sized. CDR3 residues: CASSLENWNTGELFF. The CDR3 DNA follows: TGTGCCAGCAGCTTAGAGAATTGGAACACCGGGGAGCTGTTTTTT. The J gene is TRBJ2-2, the V gene TRBV11-2; unclear D gene. V was pared by 0 bases and J by 1 base, with 6 bases between. In germline, CDR1 is SGHAT, CDR2 FQNNGV. CDR3 size: 15 residues.

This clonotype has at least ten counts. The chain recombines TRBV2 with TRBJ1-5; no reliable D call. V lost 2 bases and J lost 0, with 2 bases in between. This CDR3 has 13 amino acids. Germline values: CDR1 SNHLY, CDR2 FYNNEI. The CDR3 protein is CASSENSNQPQHF. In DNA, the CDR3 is TGTGCCAGCAGTGAAAATAGCAATCAGCCCCAGCATTTT.

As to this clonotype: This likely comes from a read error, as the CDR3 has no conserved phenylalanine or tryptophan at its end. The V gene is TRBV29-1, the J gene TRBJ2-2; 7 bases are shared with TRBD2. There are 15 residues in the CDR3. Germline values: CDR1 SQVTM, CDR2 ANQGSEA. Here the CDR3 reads CSVPGDYQNTGELFL. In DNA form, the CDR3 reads TGCAGCGTCCCCGGGGACTACCAAAACACCGGAGAGCTGTTTTTA.

For the CDR3, the DNA is TGTGCCAGCAGTTTAACGGCAGGGGGTAGTACTTCACCCCTCCACTTT. Its protein is CASSLTAGGSTSPLHF. The chain couples TRBV28 to TRBJ1-6, with 7 bases that match TRBD1. Trimming at V came to 2 bases and at J to 9 bases, leaving 10 bases not matched to a gene. In germline, CDR1 is MDHEN, CDR2 SYDVKM. This CDR3 has 16 residues.

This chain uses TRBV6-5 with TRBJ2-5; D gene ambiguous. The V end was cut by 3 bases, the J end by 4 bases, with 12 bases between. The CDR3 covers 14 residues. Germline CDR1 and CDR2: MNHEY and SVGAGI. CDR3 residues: CASSYSRCGETQYF. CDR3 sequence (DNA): TGTGCCAGCAGTTATTCGAGATGTGGAGAGACCCAGTACTTC.

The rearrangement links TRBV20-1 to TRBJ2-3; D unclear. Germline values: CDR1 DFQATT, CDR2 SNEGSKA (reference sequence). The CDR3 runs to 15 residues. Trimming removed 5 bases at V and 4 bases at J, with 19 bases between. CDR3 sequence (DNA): TGCAGTGCTCGTCCGGCCTCCAGCTGGGCAGATACGCAGTATTTT. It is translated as CSARPASSWADTQYF.

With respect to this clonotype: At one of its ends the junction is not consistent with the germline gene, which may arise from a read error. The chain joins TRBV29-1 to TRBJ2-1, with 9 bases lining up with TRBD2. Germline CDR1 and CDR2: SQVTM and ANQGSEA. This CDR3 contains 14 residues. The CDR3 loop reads CSVALAGWFNEKFF. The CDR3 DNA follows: TGCAGCGTTGCTCTAGCGGGATGGTTCAATGAGAAGTTCTTC.

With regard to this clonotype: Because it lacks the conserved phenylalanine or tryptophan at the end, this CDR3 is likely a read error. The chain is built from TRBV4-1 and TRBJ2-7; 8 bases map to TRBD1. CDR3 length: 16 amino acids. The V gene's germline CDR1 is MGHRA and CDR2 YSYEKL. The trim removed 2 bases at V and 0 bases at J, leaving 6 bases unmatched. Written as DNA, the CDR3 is TGCGCCAGCAGCCAAAGCAGGGGGCATAACTCCTACGAGCAGTACCTC. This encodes CASSQSRGHNSYEQYL.

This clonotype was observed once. The CDR3: CASSPLTGWEQYF. The CDR3 nucleotides are TGTGCCAGCAGTCCCTTGACAGGATGGGAGCAGTACTTC. This rearrangement joins TRBV6-1 to TRBJ2-7; D is perhaps TRBD1 (6 bases). V shed 5 bases and J shed 7 bases, with 15 bases lying between them. The CDR3 length is 13 residues. Germline V gene lookup returns CDR1 MNHNS and CDR2 SASEGT.

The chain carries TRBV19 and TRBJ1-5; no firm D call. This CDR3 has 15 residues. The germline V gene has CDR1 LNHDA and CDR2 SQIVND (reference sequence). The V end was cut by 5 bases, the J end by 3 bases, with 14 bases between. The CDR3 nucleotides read TGTGCCAGTAGTGTAGTTGGCAGCTACAATCAGCCCCAGCATTTT. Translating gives CASSVVGSYNQPQHF.

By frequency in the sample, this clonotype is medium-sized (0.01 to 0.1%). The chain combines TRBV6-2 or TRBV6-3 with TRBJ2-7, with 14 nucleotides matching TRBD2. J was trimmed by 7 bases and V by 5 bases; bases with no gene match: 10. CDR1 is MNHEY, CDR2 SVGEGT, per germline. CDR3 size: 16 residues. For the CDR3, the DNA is TGTGCCAGCAGTCTCGGGACTAGCGGGAGATGGTGGGAGCAGTACTTC. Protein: CASSLGTSGRWWEQYF.

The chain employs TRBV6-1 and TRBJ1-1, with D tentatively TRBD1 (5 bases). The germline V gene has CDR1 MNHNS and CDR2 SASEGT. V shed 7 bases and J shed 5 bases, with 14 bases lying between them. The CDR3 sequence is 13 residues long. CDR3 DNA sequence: TGTGCCAGCAACGGGGTACGGGGGACTGAAGCTTTCTTT. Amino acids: CASNGVRGTEAFF.

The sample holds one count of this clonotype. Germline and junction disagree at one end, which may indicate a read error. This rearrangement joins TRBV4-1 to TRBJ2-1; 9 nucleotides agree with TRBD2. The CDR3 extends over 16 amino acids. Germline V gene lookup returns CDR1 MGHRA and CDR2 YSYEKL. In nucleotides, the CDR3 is TGTGCCAGCAGCCAAGTGGCGGGAGGGCGCTACAATGAGCAGTTCTTC. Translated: CASSQVAGGRYNEQFF.

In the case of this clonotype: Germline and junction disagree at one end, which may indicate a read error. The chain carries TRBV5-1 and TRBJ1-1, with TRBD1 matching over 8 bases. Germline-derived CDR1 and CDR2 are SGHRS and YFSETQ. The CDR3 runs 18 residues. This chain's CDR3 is CASSLSLAGGPKWSETFF. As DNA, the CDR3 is TGCGCCAGCAGCTTGAGTTTGGCAGGGGGCCCGAAATGGTCTGAAACTTTCTTT.

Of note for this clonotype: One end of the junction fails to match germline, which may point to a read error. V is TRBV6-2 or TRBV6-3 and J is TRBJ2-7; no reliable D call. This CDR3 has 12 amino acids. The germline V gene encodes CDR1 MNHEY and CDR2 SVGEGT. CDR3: CASRPHLYEQYF. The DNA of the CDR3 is TGTGCTAGCAGACCACACCTCTACGAGCAGTATTTC.

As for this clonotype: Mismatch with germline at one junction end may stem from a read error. CDR3: CASSMVRGGYYNERFF. DNA of the CDR3: TGTGCCAGTAGTATGGTGCGAGGGGGTTACTACAATGAGCGGTTCTTC. The V and J genes are TRBV19 and TRBJ2-1, with TRBD1 as a possible D gene (6 bases). Germline V gene sequence: CDR1 LNHDA, CDR2 SQIVND (reference sequence). The CDR3 is 16 amino acids.

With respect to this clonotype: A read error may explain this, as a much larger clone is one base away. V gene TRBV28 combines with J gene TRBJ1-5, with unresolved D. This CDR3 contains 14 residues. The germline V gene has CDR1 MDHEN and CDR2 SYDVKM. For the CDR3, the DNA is TGTGCCAGCAGTTCCGCCATCGACCTACAGCCCCAGAATTTT. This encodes CASSSAIDLQPQNF.

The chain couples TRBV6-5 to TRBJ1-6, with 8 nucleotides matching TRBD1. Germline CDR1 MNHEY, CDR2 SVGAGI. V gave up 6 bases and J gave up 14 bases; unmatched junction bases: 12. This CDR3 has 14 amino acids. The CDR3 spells CASRYEDRASSLHF. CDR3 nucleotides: TGTGCCAGCAGGTACGAGGACAGGGCCTCATCCCTCCACTTT.